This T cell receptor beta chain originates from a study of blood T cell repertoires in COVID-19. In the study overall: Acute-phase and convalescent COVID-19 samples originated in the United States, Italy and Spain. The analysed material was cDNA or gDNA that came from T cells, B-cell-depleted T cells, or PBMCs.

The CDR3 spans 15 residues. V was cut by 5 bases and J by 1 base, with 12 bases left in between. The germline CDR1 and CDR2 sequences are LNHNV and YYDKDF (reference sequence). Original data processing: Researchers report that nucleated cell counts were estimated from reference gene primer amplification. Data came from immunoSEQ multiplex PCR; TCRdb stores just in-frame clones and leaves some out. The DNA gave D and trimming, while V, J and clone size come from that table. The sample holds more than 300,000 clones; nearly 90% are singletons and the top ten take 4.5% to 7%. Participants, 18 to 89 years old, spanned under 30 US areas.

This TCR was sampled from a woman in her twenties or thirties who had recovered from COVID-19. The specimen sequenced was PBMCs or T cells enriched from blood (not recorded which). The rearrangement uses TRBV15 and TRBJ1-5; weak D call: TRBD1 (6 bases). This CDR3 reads CATSLHQGSNQPQHF. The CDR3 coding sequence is TGTGCCACCAGCCTCCACCAGGGGAGCAATCAGCCCCAGCATTTT.